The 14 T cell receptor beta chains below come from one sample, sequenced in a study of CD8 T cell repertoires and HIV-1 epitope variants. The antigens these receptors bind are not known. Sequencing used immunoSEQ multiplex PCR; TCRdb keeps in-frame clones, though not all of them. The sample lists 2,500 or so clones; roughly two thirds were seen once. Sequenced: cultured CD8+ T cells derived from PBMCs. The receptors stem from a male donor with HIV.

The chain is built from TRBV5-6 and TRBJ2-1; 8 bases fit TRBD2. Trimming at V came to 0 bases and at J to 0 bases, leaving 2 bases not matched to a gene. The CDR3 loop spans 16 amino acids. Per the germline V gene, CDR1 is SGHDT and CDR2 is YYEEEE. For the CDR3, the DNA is TGTGCCAGCAGCTTGGAGCGGGGGAGCTCCTACAATGAGCAGTTCTTC. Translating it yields CASSLERGSSYNEQFF.

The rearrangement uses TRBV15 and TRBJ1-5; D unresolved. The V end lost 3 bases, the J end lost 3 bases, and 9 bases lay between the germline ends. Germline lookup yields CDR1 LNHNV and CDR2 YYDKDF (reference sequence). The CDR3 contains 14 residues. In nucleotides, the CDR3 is TGTGCCACCAGCAGCGGTTCTTTCAATCAGCCCCAGCATTTT. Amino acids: CATSSGSFNQPQHF.

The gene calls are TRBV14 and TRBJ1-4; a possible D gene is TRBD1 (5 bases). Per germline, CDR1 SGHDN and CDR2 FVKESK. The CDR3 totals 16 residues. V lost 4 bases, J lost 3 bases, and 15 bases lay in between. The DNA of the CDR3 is TGTGCCAGCAGCCCCACAGAAAGGGGCGCTAATGAAAAACTGTTTTTT. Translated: CASSPTERGANEKLFF.

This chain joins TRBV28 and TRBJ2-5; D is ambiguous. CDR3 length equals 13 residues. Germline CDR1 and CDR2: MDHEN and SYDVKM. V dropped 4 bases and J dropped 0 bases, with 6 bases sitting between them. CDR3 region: CASSSHYQETQYF. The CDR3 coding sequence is TGTGCCAGCAGTTCCCACTACCAAGAGACCCAGTACTTC.

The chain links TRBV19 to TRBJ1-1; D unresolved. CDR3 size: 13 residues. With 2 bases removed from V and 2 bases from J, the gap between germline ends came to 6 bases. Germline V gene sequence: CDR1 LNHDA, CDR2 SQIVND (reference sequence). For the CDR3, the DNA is TGTGCCAGTAGTATATCGACAAACACTGAAGCTTTCTTT. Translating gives CASSISTNTEAFF.

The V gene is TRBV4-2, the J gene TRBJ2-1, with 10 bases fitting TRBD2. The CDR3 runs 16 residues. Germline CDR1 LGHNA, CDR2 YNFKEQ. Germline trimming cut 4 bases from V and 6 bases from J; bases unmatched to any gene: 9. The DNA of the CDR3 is TGTGCCAGCAGCCTAATGGGGACTAGCGTGGGCAATGAGCAGTTCTTC. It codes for CASSLMGTSVGNEQFF.

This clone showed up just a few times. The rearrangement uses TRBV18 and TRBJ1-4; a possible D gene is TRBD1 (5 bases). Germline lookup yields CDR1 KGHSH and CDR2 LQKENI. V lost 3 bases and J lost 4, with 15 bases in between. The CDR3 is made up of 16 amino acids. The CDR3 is CASSPAGTAGNEKLFF. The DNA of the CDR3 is TGTGCCAGCTCACCCGCCGGGACGGCCGGTAATGAAAAACTGTTTTTT.

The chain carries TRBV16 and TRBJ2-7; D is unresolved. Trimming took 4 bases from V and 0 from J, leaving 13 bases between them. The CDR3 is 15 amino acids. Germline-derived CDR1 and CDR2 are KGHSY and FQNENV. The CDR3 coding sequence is TGTGCCAGCAGCCCCATGCGAGGTTCCTCCTACGAGCAGTACTTC. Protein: CASSPMRGSSYEQYF.

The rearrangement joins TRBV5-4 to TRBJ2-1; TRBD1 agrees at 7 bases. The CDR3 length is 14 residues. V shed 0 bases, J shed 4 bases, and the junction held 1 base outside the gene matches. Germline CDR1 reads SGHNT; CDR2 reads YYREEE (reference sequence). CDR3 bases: TGTGCCAGCAGCTTGGGGGACAGTTACAATGAGCAGTTCTTC. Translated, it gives CASSLGDSYNEQFF.

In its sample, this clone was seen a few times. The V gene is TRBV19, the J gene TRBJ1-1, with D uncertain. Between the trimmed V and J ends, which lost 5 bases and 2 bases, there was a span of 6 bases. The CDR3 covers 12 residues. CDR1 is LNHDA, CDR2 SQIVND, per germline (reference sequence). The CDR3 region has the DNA TGTGCCAGTAGTCCTTATAACACTGAAGCTTTCTTT. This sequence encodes CASSPYNTEAFF. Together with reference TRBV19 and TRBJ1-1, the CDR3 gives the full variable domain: DGGITQSPKYLFRKEGQNVTLSCEQNLNHDAMYWYRQDPGQGLRLIYYSQIVNDFQKGDIAEGYSVSREKKESFPLTVTSAQKNPTAFYLCASSPYNTEAFFGQGTRLTVV.

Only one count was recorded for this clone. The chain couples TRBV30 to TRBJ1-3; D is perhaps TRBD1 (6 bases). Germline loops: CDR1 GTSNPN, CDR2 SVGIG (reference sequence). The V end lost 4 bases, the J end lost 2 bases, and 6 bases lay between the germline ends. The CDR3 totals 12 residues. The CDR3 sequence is CAWTGAGNTIYF. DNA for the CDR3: TGTGCCTGGACAGGGGCTGGAAACACCATATATTTT.

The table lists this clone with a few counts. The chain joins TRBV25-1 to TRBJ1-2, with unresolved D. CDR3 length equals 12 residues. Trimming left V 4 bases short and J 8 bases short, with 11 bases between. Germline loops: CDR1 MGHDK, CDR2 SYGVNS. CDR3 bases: TGTGCCAGCAGTGTCCATATGGGAGGCTACACCTTC. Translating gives CASSVHMGGYTF.

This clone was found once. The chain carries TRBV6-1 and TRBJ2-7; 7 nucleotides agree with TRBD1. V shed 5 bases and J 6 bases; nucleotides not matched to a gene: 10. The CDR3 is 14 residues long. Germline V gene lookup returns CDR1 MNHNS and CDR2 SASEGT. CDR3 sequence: CASSRDRDSGEQYF. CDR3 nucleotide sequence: TGTGCCAGCAGTCGAGACAGGGATTCGGGCGAGCAGTACTTC.

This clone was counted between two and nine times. The CDR3 here is CASSLVPSLTTDTQYF. CDR3 nucleotides: TGTGCCAGCAGCTTAGTCCCTAGTCTTACCACAGATACGCAGTATTTT. The chain is built from TRBV11-1 and TRBJ2-3; no clear D. V lost 1 base to trimming and J lost 2 bases, with 13 bases between them. The length of the CDR3 is 16 residues. Germline CDR1 and CDR2: SGHAT and FQDESV (reference sequence).